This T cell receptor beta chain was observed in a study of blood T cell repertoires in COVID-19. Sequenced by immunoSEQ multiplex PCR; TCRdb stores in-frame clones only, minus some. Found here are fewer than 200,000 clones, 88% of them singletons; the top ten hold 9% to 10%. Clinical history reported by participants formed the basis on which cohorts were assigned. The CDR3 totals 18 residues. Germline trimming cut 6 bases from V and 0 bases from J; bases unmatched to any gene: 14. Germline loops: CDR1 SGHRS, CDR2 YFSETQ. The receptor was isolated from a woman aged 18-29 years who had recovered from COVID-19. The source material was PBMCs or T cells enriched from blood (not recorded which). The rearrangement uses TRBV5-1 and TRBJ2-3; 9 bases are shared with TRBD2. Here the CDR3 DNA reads TGCGCCAGCACTCGAAACCTGGTAGCGGGAGAAAGCACAGATACGCAGTATTTT. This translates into CASTRNLVAGESTDTQYF.